This T cell receptor beta chain was sequenced in a study of T-cell reconstitution after alpha-beta-depleted transplantation in children. This clonotype showed up just a few times. No antigen is known for it. The authors prepared the TCRbeta library with unique molecular identifiers. TCRdb re-called the PCR reads through MiXCR, storing one row per CDR3 protein. The data hold 600,000 to 800,000 distinct CDR3 sequences, with around 13% observed a single time. Study outcomes and limitations: Several hundred expanded graft clones reportedly gave rise to the alpha-beta T cells present about two months after transplant. After one year, T-cell counts and TCRbeta diversity mostly came from new T cells.

Trimming removed 5 bases from V and 8 bases from J; junction bases left unmatched: 22. Germline V CDR1 and CDR2: LGHDT, YNNKEL (reference sequence). The CDR3 contains 19 residues. Here the sequenced sample was PBMCs, taken before TCRalphabeta/CD19-depleted stem cell transplant. The gene calls are TRBV3-1 and TRBJ2-7; 12 nucleotides align to TRBD1. This TCR derives from a girl aged 2-10 years with congenital amegakaryocytic thrombocytopenia, due to receive a stem cell transplant. CDR3 in amino acids: CASSFPGTGGADWLSKQYF. The CDR3 nucleotides read TGTGCCAGCAGCTTCCCCGGGACAGGGGGCGCGGACTGGCTGAGCAAGCAGTACTTC.